This TCR beta chain was recovered during a study of tumor-infiltrating lymphocytes in primary liver carcinoma. DNA and RNA were both co-extracted from around 20-30 mg of bulk tissue that had not been sorted. Total RNA (around 500 ng) served as template for TCR beta cDNA synthesis primed by a constant-region primer. Generation of the TCR beta libraries relied on three nested multiplex PCR rounds using slightly modified ARM-PCR. TCRdb used MiXCR to reprocess the multiplex PCR reads, holding one entry per CDR3 protein. The data contain approximately 190,000 distinct CDR3 sequences, 85% of them singletons. About this clonotype: The junction departs from the called germline gene at one end, perhaps through a read error.

Sequenced: tumor tissue from primary liver carcinoma. This TCR derives from a man aged 40-49 years with primary liver carcinoma and hepatitis B virus infection.

The CDR3, as DNA: TGTGCCAGCAGTGAAGCGCCGAGACCAGGCAACGAGCACTACTTC. Protein: CASSEAPRPGNEHYF. The chain carries TRBV6-1 and TRBJ2-7, with no clear D. CDR1 is MNHNS, CDR2 SASEGT, per germline. The CDR3 consists of 15 residues.